A single sample gave rise to the 31 T cell receptor beta chains below, sequenced in a study of identifying expanded T cells in peripheral blood. Assay used: immunoSEQ multiplex PCR; TCRdb lists only in-frame clones, some missing. Among approximately 94,000 clones listed, 75% to 90% were seen once. The sequencing input was blood. Receptors originate from a person aged 18 to 75 in good health.

The rearrangement joins TRBV10-3 to TRBJ1-5, with 7 bases lining up with TRBD1. Germline V gene sequence: CDR1 ENHRY, CDR2 SYGVKD. The CDR3 extends over 14 amino acids. J lost 1 base, V lost 8 bases, and 5 bases had no gene match. The CDR3 spells CAIGETGSNQPQHF. The DNA for the CDR3 is TGTGCCATCGGGGAGACAGGGAGCAATCAGCCCCAGCATTTT.

This clone was picked up a small number of times. The chain links TRBV2 to TRBJ1-2, with a possible D match to TRBD1 (5 bases). This CDR3 region has 14 residues. The germline gives CDR1 SNHLY, CDR2 FYNNEI. V was pared by 8 bases and J by 4 bases, with 17 bases between. CDR3 protein: CASLPQGGGYGYTF. CDR3 bases: TGTGCCAGCCTTCCCCAGGGTGGCGGCTATGGCTACACCTTC.

The genes are TRBV5-1 and TRBJ2-3; D call uncertain. CDR1 is SGHRS and CDR2 is YFSETQ in the germline V gene. V lost 0 bases and J 2 bases, leaving 10 bases between the germline ends. This CDR3 comprises 15 residues. The CDR3 DNA follows: TGCGCCAGCAGCTTGGATGGGCCTCCCACAGATACGCAGTATTTT. Translated, it gives CASSLDGPPTDTQYF.

V gene TRBV2 combines with J gene TRBJ2-3; TRBD1 is a possible D gene (6 bases). This CDR3 has 15 amino acids. Trimming removed 6 bases at V and 0 bases at J, with 13 bases between. CDR1 SNHLY and CDR2 FYNNEI come from the germline V gene. CDR3 sequence (DNA): TGTGCCAGCAGAAACAGGGAATCAAGCACAGATACGCAGTATTTT. Protein sequence: CASRNRESSTDTQYF.

The chain recombines TRBV10-3 with TRBJ1-2; D is unresolved. Germline loops: CDR1 ENHRY, CDR2 SYGVKD. CDR3 length equals 13 residues. V dropped 4 bases and J dropped 2 bases, with 8 bases sitting between them. The CDR3 region has the DNA TGTGCCATCAGTGTCCGGATCAACTATGGCTACACCTTC. Translated: CAISVRINYGYTF.

V gene TRBV4-1 combines with J gene TRBJ2-7; 8 bases line up with TRBD1. J lost 4 bases, V lost 3 bases, and 8 bases had no gene match. This CDR3 is 15 amino acids long. Germline V gene lookup returns CDR1 MGHRA and CDR2 YSYEKL. In DNA, the CDR3 is TGCGCCAGCAGCCATTTTACGGGACAGGTATACGAGCAGTACTTC. It encodes CASSHFTGQVYEQYF.

The chain employs TRBV10-3 and TRBJ2-1; D unresolved. The CDR3 runs 15 residues. Germline CDR1 is ENHRY and CDR2 is SYGVKD. V dropped 3 bases and J dropped 2 bases, with 11 bases sitting between them. The CDR3 DNA follows: TGTGCCATCAGTGAAGACCCGGGTCCCTACAATGAGCAGTTCTTC. It codes for CAISEDPGPYNEQFF.

V gene TRBV19 combines with J gene TRBJ2-1; 12 bases are a match to TRBD1. CDR1 LNHDA and CDR2 SQIVND come from the germline V gene (reference sequence). V dropped 6 bases and J dropped 2; count of bases not matched to a gene: 11. This CDR3 contains 18 residues. Here the CDR3 DNA reads TGTGCCAGTAGCCCGGGACAGGGGGCGGTTGGCACCTACAATGAGCAGTTCTTC. Amino acid sequence: CASSPGQGAVGTYNEQFF.

V and J are TRBV29-1 and TRBJ2-3, with TRBD2 matching 10 bases. The CDR3 is made up of 14 amino acids. The J segment lost 3 bases and the V segment lost 7 bases, leaving 7 bases of the junction unmatched. Germline CDR1 SQVTM, CDR2 ANQGSEA. For the CDR3, the DNA is TGCAGCGCTCCAGGACTAGCGGTGACAGATACGCAGTATTTT. Amino acid sequence: CSAPGLAVTDTQYF.

The chain recombines TRBV29-1 with TRBJ2-7; perhaps TRBD1 as D (6 bases). CDR3 length equals 12 residues. V lost 6 bases, J lost 2 bases, and 11 bases lay in between. CDR1 is SQVTM, CDR2 ANQGSEA, per germline. The CDR3 region is CSVQGNTYEQYF. The CDR3 nucleotides read TGCAGCGTGCAGGGGAACACCTACGAGCAGTACTTC.

The CDR3: CASSTGQAYSYNSPLHF. The CDR3 DNA reads TGTGCCAGTAGTACGGGACAGGCCTACTCCTATAATTCACCCCTCCACTTT. V and J are TRBV19 and TRBJ1-6; 8 bases fit TRBD1. The CDR3 consists of 17 residues. V trimming: 4 bases; J trimming: 0 bases; junction bases outside the gene matches: 5. Germline values: CDR1 LNHDA, CDR2 SQIVND (reference sequence).

This clone was seen a handful of times. Sequence at one end of the junction differs from germline and may be a read error. The chain recombines TRBV9 with TRBJ1-2, with D unclear. Germline loops: CDR1 SGDLS, CDR2 YYNGEE. The CDR3 is 13 amino acids. The CDR3 loop is CASSVDGNYGYTF. The CDR3, as DNA: TGTGCCAGCAGTGTAGACGGGAACTATGGCTACACCTTC.

The chain is built from TRBV10-3 and TRBJ2-7; unclear D gene. Germline V CDR1 and CDR2: ENHRY, SYGVKD. The V end lost 0 bases, the J end lost 6 bases, and 9 bases lay between the germline ends. The CDR3 sequence is 13 residues long. The CDR3: CAISESTHLEQYF. CDR3 sequence (DNA): TGTGCCATCAGTGAGTCGACTCATCTCGAGCAGTACTTC.

This chain joins TRBV6-5 and TRBJ2-3; D not resolved. The germline V and J ends were trimmed by 5 bases and 1 base, with 7 bases remaining between them. This CDR3 contains 13 residues. The germline V gene encodes CDR1 MNHEY and CDR2 SVGAGI. CDR3 DNA: TGTGCCAGCAGTGTCCTCCGCACAGATACGCAGTATTTT. Translated: CASSVLRTDTQYF.

This chain connects TRBV7-9 to TRBJ2-1; tentatively, D is TRBD2 (7 bases). The V end was cut by 4 bases, the J end by 3 bases, with 22 bases between. From germline, CDR1 is SEHNR and CDR2 FQNEAQ (reference sequence). This CDR3 has 18 residues. The CDR3 nucleotides are TGTGCCAGCAGCTCCCGGGGGCGGAGCGGGGAAAACTACAATGAGCAGTTCTTC. Translating it yields CASSSRGRSGENYNEQFF.

The CDR3 here is CASSFRRAANYGYTF. CDR3 DNA: TGTGCCAGCAGCTTTAGAAGGGCAGCTAACTATGGCTACACCTTC. The chain has TRBV5-4 and TRBJ1-2; D is unresolved. Trimming pared 2 bases from V and 0 bases from J, leaving 11 bases between. The CDR3 runs 15 residues. Germline V gene sequence: CDR1 SGHNT, CDR2 YYREEE (reference sequence).

V and J are TRBV7-5 and TRBJ1-1. TRBV7-5 is tagged as a pseudogene. The CDR3 runs to 11 residues. CDR3 coding DNA: TGTGTCAGAAGCGTGGATTTTGAAGCTTTCTTT. This codes for CVRSVDFEAFF.

The genes are TRBV5-1 and TRBJ1-4, with D possibly matching TRBD1 (6 bases). This CDR3 is built from 15 residues. The V gene's germline CDR1 is SGHRS and CDR2 YFSETQ. The V end lost 4 bases, the J end lost 8 bases, and 18 bases lay between the germline ends. The CDR3 region is CASSLTGPPREKLFF. DNA of the CDR3: TGCGCCAGCAGCCTGACAGGACCCCCCAGGGAAAAACTGTTTTTT. Full variable domain (missing parts from reference TRBV5-1 and TRBJ1-4): KAGVTQTPRYLIKTRGQQVTLSCSPISGHRSVSWYQQTPGQGLQFLFEYFSETQRNKGNFPGRFSGRQFSNSRSEMNVSTLELGDSALYLCASSLTGPPREKLFFGSGTQLSVL.

The chain has TRBV5-6 and TRBJ2-1; 7 bases match TRBD1. V lost 2 bases and J lost 10; bases outside the gene matches: 15. The V gene's germline CDR1 is SGHDT and CDR2 YYEEEE. The CDR3 has 16 residues. As DNA, the CDR3 is TGTGCCAGCAGCTTCGCCGCGCGGCAGGGGGTAGGGGAGCAGTTCTTC. Its translation is CASSFAARQGVGEQFF.

In its sample, this clone was seen a few times. The rearrangement uses TRBV11-3 and TRBJ1-1; possibly TRBD1 for D (5 bases). This CDR3 is built from 11 residues. Germline V CDR1 and CDR2: SGHNT, YENEEA. Trimming removed 2 bases at V and 7 bases at J, with 5 bases between. This chain's CDR3 is CASSLRGEAFF. The CDR3 coding sequence is TGTGCCAGCAGCTTAAGGGGTGAAGCTTTCTTT.

This clone was seen a single time. The gene calls are TRBV5-4 and TRBJ2-5, with 7 bases aligning to TRBD2. The CDR3 covers 16 residues. Germline CDR1 is SGHNT and CDR2 is YYREEE (reference sequence). Germline trimming cut 0 bases from V and 4 bases from J; bases unmatched to any gene: 9. The CDR3 DNA reads as TGTGCCAGCAGCTTGGCACCGACGGGAGGTAGAGAGACCCAGTACTTC. As protein: CASSLAPTGGRETQYF.

V usage is TRBV9 and J usage is TRBJ2-3; 8 bases map to TRBD2. The CDR3 is made up of 14 amino acids. The germline V gene encodes CDR1 SGDLS and CDR2 YYNGEE. With V trimmed by 5 bases and J by 5 bases, 7 bases remained unmatched. The CDR3 DNA follows: TGTGCCAGCAGGGGACTAGGGGAGGGAGATACGCAGTATTTT. Its protein is CASRGLGEGDTQYF.

The gene calls are TRBV5-4 and TRBJ1-1; no firm D call. Germline-derived CDR1 and CDR2 are SGHNT and YYREEE (reference sequence). The CDR3 is 12 amino acids. V was clipped by 0 bases and J by 6 bases, with 6 bases between them. The CDR3 DNA is TGTGCCAGCAGCTTGGATCGCTCTGAAGCTTTCTTT. This translates into CASSLDRSEAFF.

This clone was seen a single time. The chain joins TRBV13 to TRBJ1-3; no clear D. Germline lookup yields CDR1 PRHDT and CDR2 FYEKMQ (reference sequence). The length of the CDR3 is 15 residues. Trimming took off 0 bases at V and 2 bases at J, with 8 bases between the two ends. CDR3 sequence: CASSLGLGPGNTIYF. CDR3 coding DNA: TGTGCCAGCAGCTTAGGCCTAGGGCCTGGAAACACCATATATTTT.

This clone showed up just once. This chain connects TRBV18 to TRBJ2-5, with D perhaps being TRBD1 or TRBD2 (7 bases each). The CDR3 totals 15 residues. Germline V CDR1 and CDR2: KGHSH, LQKENI. V lost 3 bases to trimming and J lost 4 bases, with 15 bases between them. The chain's CDR3 is CASSPSARGGETQYF. CDR3 sequence (DNA): TGTGCCAGCTCACCCTCCGCCAGGGGGGGAGAGACCCAGTACTTC.

The chain recombines TRBV7-8 with TRBJ2-3; 10 bases are shared with TRBD2. This CDR3 has 17 residues. Looked up from germline, CDR1 is SGHVS and CDR2 is FQNEAQ. Losses at the gene ends were 0 bases for V and 4 bases for J; bases not matched to a gene: 7. DNA of the CDR3: TGTGCCAGCAGCTTAGCGCTGAGCGGGGGGGCCGCAGATACGCAGTATTTT. It is translated as CASSLALSGGAADTQYF.

The chain recombines TRBV28 with TRBJ1-2, with D tentatively TRBD1 (5 bases). Per the germline V gene, CDR1 is MDHEN and CDR2 is SYDVKM. This CDR3 is 12 amino acids long. V was cut by 3 bases and J by 8 bases, with 10 bases left in between. The chain's CDR3 is CASSLPGRGYTF. The CDR3 DNA is TGTGCCAGCAGTTTGCCGGGGCGCGGCTACACCTTC.

The chain has TRBV4-2 and TRBJ1-5, with 8 bases that match TRBD1. The V and J ends lost 2 bases and 6 bases, in that order; junction bases with no gene match: 6. CDR3 size: 15 residues. Looked up from germline, CDR1 is LGHNA and CDR2 is YNFKEQ. This chain's CDR3 is CASSQTQGAGQPQHF. CDR3 in DNA: TGTGCCAGCAGCCAAACTCAGGGGGCCGGTCAGCCCCAGCATTTT.

The rearrangement joins TRBV10-1 to TRBJ1-3, with D maybe TRBD1 (5 bases). This CDR3 comprises 15 residues. V gave up 3 bases and J gave up 0 bases, with 9 bases separating them. Per germline, CDR1 WNHNN and CDR2 SYGVQD (reference sequence). CDR3 DNA sequence: TGCGCCAGCAGTGAAGGGGTCAGCTCTGGAAACACCATATATTTT. Protein product: CASSEGVSSGNTIYF.

V usage is TRBV7-9 and J usage is TRBJ2-7, with D possibly matching TRBD1 (6 bases). Germline V gene lookup returns CDR1 SEHNR and CDR2 FQNEAQ (reference sequence). The V end lost 6 bases, the J end lost 5 bases, and 11 bases lay between the germline ends. This CDR3 spans 12 amino acids. The DNA of the CDR3 is TGTGCCAGCAGTTGGGACATTAACGAGCAGTACTTC. Residues: CASSWDINEQYF.

The V gene is TRBV20-1, the J gene TRBJ1-4; D possibly corresponds to TRBD1 (5 bases). The V gene's germline CDR1 is DFQATT and CDR2 SNEGSKA (reference sequence). V was pared by 6 bases and J by 4 bases, with 6 bases between. CDR3 size: 11 residues. The CDR3 bases are TGCAGTGCGGGGGGTAATGAAAAACTGTTTTTT. Its protein product is CSAGGNEKLFF.